The 3 T cell receptor beta chains below come from one sample, sequenced in a study of T cell responses to AZD1222 COVID-19 vaccine. Using immunoSEQ multiplex PCR, the repertoire was profiled, and TCRdb retains in-frame clones only, with some absent. Here the sample spans roughly 260,000 clones, more than 80% being singletons. The source material was peripheral blood, sampled on day 0 of AZD1222 vaccination. The receptor set was obtained from an adult in good health.

This clone was counted once. The genes are TRBV27 and TRBJ2-7; D is possibly TRBD1 (6 bases). V was clipped by 5 bases and J by 4 bases, with 15 bases between them. The CDR3 spans 14 residues. CDR1 and CDR2 (germline): MNHEY, SMNVEV (reference sequence). CDR3 region: CASSPRDNQYEQYF. The CDR3 DNA reads as TGTGCCAGCAGTCCACGGGACAACCAGTACGAGCAGTACTTC.

The chain is built from TRBV7-2 and TRBJ2-3; D tentatively reads TRBD1 or TRBD2 (6 bases each). V was shortened by 5 bases and J by 0 bases, with 15 bases between the two germline ends. CDR3 length equals 16 residues. Germline V lookup: CDR1 SGHTA, CDR2 FQGNSA. CDR3 loop: CASSRGGGPSTDTQYF. The CDR3 coding sequence is TGTGCCAGCAGCAGGGGTGGGGGGCCTAGCACAGATACGCAGTATTTT.

This chain connects TRBV27 to TRBJ1-2, with 7 bases fitting TRBD1. The CDR3 is 14 residues long. Germline trimming cut 6 bases from V and 4 bases from J; bases unmatched to any gene: 8. Germline V gives CDR1 MNHEY, CDR2 SMNVEV (reference sequence). This CDR3 reads CASSLTRQGYGYTF. The CDR3 DNA reads TGTGCCAGCAGCCTTACGCGACAGGGCTATGGCTACACCTTC.